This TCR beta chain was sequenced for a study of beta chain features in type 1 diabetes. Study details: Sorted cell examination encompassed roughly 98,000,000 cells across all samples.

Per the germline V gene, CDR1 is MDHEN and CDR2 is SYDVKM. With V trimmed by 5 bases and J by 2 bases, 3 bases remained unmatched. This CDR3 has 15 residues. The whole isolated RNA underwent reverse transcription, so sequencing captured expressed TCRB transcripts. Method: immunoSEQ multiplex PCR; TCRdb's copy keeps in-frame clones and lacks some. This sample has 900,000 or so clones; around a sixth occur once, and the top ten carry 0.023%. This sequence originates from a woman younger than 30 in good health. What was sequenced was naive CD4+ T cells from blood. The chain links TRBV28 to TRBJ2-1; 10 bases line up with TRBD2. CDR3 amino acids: CASSPSGSAYNEQFF. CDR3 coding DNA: TGTGCCAGCAGTCCTAGCGGGAGCGCCTACAATGAGCAGTTCTTC.